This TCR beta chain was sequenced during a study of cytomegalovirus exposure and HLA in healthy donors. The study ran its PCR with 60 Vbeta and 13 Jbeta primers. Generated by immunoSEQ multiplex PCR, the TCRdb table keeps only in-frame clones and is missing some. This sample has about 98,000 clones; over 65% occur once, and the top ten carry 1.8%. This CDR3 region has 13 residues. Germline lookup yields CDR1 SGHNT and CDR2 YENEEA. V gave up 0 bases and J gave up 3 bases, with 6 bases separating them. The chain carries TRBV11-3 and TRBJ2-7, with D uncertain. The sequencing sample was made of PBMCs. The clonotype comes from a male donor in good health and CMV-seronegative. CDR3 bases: TGTGCCAGCAGCTTAGATGCGCGCTACGAGCAGTACTTC. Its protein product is CASSLDARYEQYF.